This T cell receptor beta chain stems from a study of blood T cell repertoires in COVID-19 (TCRdb year 2020). Turning to the overall study: Samples covering the acute and convalescent phases of COVID-19 were provided by collaborators in the United States, Italy and Spain. Deeply sampled blood TCRbeta repertoires from subjects exposed to, actively infected with, or recovered from COVID-19 were included in the dataset. The repertoires were made available in a free public database intended to serve as a resource for research on the immune response to SARS-CoV-2. The material from the prospective study consisted of cDNA or gDNA derived from T cells, B-cell-depleted T cells, or PBMCs. Nearly every sample came with metadata listing a de-identified subject ID, COVID-19 status, age in years and sex. The samples were drawn from two sources: the first 160 participants of the ongoing ImmuneRACE study, and 1,200 or so subjects contributed by 6 global collaborators. Where available, HLA class I and class II types were taken from metadata supplied by the sample provider and were not determined by assay-based typing. Results the study describes overall, beyond this receptor: The amount of clinical and demographic metadata varied by source and participant and was provided uncurated.

TCRbeta CDR3 regions were amplified from genomic DNA using the immunoSEQ Assay, a bias-controlled multiplex PCR. The paper's processing steps were these. Nucleated cell counts per sample were estimated from amplification of reference gene primers within the assay. To quantify the absolute abundance of each unique TCRbeta CDR3 rearrangement, sequence reads were collapsed and filtered. Productive Simpson clonality was computed per sample as the square root of Simpson's diversity index over productive rearrangements. Sourced from immuneACCESS, this table was stored by TCRdb with only in-frame sequences that have V and J called. A share of the clones is absent; for the studies checked, an unresolved V gene accounts for under half, and the remainder has no known explanation. The V and J calls and clone size are taken from that table; D and trimming were inferred from the DNA. The sample contains some 120,000 clones, around four fifths of them found a single time. Under 3% of the sample lies in the top ten.

The CDR3, from cysteine to phenylalanine, totals 13 residues. The read is trimmed to its CDR3 DNA, 39 bases read in frame from base 1. The V end loses 6 bases and the J end loses 3 bases, and a stretch of 9 bases separates them. The CDR1 and CDR2 encoded by the germline V gene are SNHLY and FYNNEI. Whole blood was collected in K2EDTA tubes by collaborating institutions according to the institutions' own protocols. For TCRbeta analysis, collaborators shipped samples in one of three forms: frozen whole blood, isolated PBMCs, or DNA extracted from either of those sample types. Note on this clone: This clone's antigen is unknown. The input lacks base qualities; no much larger clone sits a single base away.

The sample comprised peripheral blood. The rearrangement joined TRBV2 to TRBJ2-1, and perhaps TRBD2 as D gene, on 5 matching bases. The TCR sequence derives from a man in his thirties or forties with acute or convalescent COVID-19. The CDR3 protein is CASRTGGYNEQFF. The DNA is as follows: TGTGCCAGCAGGACCGGAGGCTACAATGAGCAGTTCTTC.